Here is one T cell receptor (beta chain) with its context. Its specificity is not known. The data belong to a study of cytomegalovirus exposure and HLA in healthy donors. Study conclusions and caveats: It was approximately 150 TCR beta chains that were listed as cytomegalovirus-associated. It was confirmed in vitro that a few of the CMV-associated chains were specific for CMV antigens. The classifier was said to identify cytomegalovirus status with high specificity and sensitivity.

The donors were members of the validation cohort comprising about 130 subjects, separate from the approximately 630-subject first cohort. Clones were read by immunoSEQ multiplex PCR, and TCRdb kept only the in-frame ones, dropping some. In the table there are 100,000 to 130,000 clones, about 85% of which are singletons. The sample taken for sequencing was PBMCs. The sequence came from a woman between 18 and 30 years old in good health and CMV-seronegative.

This CDR3 is CASSPQGSGANVLTF. DNA of the CDR3: TGTGCCAGCAGCCCCCAGGGTTCTGGGGCCAACGTCCTGACTTTC. The chain combines TRBV25-1 with TRBJ2-6, with a tentative D call TRBD1 (5 bases). V lost 6 bases to trimming and J lost 1 base, with 10 bases between them. The CDR3 spans 15 residues. The germline gives CDR1 MGHDK, CDR2 SYGVNS.